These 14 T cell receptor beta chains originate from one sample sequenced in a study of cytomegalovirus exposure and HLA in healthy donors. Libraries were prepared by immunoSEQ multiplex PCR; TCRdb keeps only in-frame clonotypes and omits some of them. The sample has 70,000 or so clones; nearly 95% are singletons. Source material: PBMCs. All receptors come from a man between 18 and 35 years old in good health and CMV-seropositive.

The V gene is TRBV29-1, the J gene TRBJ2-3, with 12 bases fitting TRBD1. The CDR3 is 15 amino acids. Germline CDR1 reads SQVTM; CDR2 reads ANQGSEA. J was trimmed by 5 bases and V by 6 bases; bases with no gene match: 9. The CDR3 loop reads CSVWGQGASGDTQYF. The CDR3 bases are TGCAGCGTATGGGGACAGGGGGCGTCTGGAGATACGCAGTATTTT.

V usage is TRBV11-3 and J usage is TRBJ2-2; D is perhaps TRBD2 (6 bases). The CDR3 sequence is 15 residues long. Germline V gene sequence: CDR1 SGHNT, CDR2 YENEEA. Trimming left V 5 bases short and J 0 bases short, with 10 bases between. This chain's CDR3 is CASSISGTNTGELFF. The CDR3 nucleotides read TGTGCCAGCAGCATTAGCGGTACGAACACCGGGGAGCTGTTTTTT.

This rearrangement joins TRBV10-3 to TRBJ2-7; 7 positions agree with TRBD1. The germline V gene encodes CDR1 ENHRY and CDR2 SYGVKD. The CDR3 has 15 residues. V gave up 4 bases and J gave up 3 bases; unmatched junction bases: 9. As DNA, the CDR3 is TGTGCCATCAGTGTCCAGGGACAGAGTAACTACGAGCAGTACTTC. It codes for CAISVQGQSNYEQYF.

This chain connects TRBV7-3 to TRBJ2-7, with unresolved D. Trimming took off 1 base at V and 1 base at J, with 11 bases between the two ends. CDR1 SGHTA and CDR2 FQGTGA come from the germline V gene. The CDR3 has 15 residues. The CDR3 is CASSLRASPSYEQYF. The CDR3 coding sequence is TGTGCCAGCAGCTTAAGGGCTTCTCCTTCCTACGAGCAGTACTTC.

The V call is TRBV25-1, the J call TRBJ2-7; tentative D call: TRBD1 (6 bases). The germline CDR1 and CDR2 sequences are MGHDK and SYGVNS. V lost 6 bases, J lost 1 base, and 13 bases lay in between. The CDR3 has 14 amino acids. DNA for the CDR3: TGTGCCAGCAGACAAACAGGGATTTCCTACGAGCAGTACTTC. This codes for CASRQTGISYEQYF.

The CDR3 region has the DNA TGTGCCAGCAGCTTGGCCGGGGGGTCTGGGGCCAACGTCCTGACTTTC. Residues: CASSLAGGSGANVLTF. V and J are TRBV5-4 and TRBJ2-6, with 7 bases identical to TRBD2. The J segment lost 1 base and the V segment lost 0 bases, leaving 1 base of the junction unmatched. Looked up from germline, CDR1 is SGHNT and CDR2 is YYREEE (reference sequence). The CDR3 length is 16 residues.

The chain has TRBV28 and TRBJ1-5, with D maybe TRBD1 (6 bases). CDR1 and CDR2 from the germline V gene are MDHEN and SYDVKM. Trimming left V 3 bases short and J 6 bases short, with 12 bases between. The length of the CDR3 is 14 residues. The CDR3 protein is CASSFRTVGQPQHF. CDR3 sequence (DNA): TGTGCCAGCAGTTTTAGGACAGTGGGTCAGCCCCAGCATTTT.

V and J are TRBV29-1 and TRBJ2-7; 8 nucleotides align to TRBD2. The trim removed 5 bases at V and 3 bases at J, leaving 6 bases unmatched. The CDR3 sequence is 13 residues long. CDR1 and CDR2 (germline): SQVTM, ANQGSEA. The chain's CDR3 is CSVIAGTVYEQYF. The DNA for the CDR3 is TGCAGCGTTATAGCGGGGACCGTCTACGAGCAGTACTTC.

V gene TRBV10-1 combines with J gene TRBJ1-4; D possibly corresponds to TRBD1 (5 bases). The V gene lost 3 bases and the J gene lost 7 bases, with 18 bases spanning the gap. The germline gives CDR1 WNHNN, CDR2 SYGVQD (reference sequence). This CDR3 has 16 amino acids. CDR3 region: CASSDSVSAGLEKLFF. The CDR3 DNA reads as TGCGCCAGCAGTGACTCCGTGTCGGCGGGGCTTGAAAAACTGTTTTTT.

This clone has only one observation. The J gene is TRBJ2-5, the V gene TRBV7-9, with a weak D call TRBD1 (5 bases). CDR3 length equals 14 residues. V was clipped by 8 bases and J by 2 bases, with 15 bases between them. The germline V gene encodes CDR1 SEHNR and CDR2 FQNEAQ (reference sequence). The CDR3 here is CASEDKGRQETQYF. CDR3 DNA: TGTGCCAGCGAGGACAAGGGAAGGCAAGAGACCCAGTACTTC.

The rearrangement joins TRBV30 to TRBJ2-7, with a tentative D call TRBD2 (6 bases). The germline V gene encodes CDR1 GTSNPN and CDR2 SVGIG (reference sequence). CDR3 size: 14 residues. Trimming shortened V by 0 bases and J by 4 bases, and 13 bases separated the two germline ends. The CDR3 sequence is CAWSVQAGLYEQYF. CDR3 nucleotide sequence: TGTGCCTGGAGTGTTCAAGCGGGCCTTTACGAGCAGTACTTC.

Written as DNA, the CDR3 is TGTGCCAGCAGCGGTCAGGGGTCTTCAGATACGCAGTATTTT. This encodes CASSGQGSSDTQYF. The chain couples TRBV6-5 to TRBJ2-3, with D perhaps matching TRBD1 (6 bases). The ends were cut back, 6 bases at V and 4 bases at J, with 14 bases in the middle. The CDR3 has 14 residues. Germline CDR1 MNHEY, CDR2 SVGAGI.

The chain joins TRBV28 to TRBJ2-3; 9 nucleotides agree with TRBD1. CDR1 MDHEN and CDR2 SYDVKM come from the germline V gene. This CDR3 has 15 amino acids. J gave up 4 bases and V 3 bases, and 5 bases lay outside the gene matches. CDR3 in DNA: TGTGCCAGCAGTTTCCCGGGACAGGGCGCAGATACGCAGTATTTT. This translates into CASSFPGQGADTQYF.

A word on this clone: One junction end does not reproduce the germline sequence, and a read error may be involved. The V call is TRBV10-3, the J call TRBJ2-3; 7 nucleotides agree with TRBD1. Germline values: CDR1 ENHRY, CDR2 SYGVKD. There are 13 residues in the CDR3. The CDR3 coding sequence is TGTGCCATAAGTGACAGGGGCACAGATACGCAGTATTTT. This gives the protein CAISDRGTDTQYF.